The 13 T cell receptor beta chains reported below all come from one sample, sequenced in a study of OX40 agonist ivuxolimab in advanced cancers. TCRdb keeps only in-frame clones here, not all; method: immunoSEQ multiplex PCR. Among roughly 90,000 clones listed, approximately 88% were seen once. The sample here was CD4+ or CD8+ T cells sorted from blood, taken in a trial of the OX40 agonist ivuxolimab. The origin of the receptors is an adult with an advanced solid tumor such as melanoma, head and neck, liver or kidney cancer.

The rearrangement uses TRBV29-1 and TRBJ1-5; 12 positions agree with TRBD1. Germline CDR1 is SQVTM and CDR2 is ANQGSEA. This CDR3 is built from 13 residues. V lost 6 bases and J lost 9; bases outside the gene matches: 6. CDR3 in amino acids: CSVGDRGQGPQHF. The CDR3 DNA is TGCAGCGTCGGGGACAGGGGGCAAGGGCCCCAGCATTTT.

The gene calls are TRBV10-2 and TRBJ2-4; TRBD2 is a possible D gene (7 bases). V lost 8 bases and J 1 base, leaving 21 bases between the germline ends. The CDR3 spans 17 residues. Germline V CDR1 and CDR2: WSHSY, SAAADI. The CDR3 DNA follows: TGCGCCAGCGGGGGGCCCGGGGGGAACTTTGCCAAAAACATTCAGTACTTC. Its translation: CASGGPGGNFAKNIQYF.

A word on this clone: The DNA is omitted, as the CDR3 cannot be located on it reliably, and the CDR3 follows TCRdb's listing. The chain uses TRBV21-1 and TRBJ2-3; TRBD1 was called by the table and not checked on the DNA. TRBV21-1 is designated a pseudogene. From its first to its last residue, the CDR3 has 18 amino acids. CDR3 sequence: CASSKALFGQGAGDTQYF.

This clone turned up a few times. The V call is TRBV6-1, the J call TRBJ1-5; D is uncertain. From germline, CDR1 is MNHNS and CDR2 SASEGT. V was trimmed by 0 bases and J by 3 bases, leaving 3 bases between them. The CDR3 covers 13 residues. Here the CDR3 DNA reads TGTGCCAGCAGTGAAGCCCTCAATCAGCCCCAGCATTTT. This translates into CASSEALNQPQHF.

The chain joins TRBV7-2 to TRBJ2-3, with 11 nucleotides matching TRBD2. CDR1 and CDR2 (germline): SGHTA, FQGNSA. The CDR3 has 15 amino acids. Unmatched junction bases numbered 2, after V lost 5 bases and J lost 1 base. CDR3 DNA: TGTGCCAGCAGCCGGGGACTAGCGGGCACAGATACGCAGTATTTT. Its protein is CASSRGLAGTDTQYF. The full variable domain, in which reference TRBV7-2 and TRBJ2-3 provide the parts outside the CDR3, is GAGVSQSPSNKVTEKGKDVELRCDPISGHTALYWYRQSLGQGLEFLIYFQGNSAPDKSGLPSDRFSAERTGGSVSTLTIQRTQQEDSAVYLCASSRGLAGTDTQYFGPGTRLTVL.

The chain has TRBV19 and TRBJ2-1; D might be TRBD1 or TRBD2, each matching 5 bases. This CDR3 comprises 14 residues. Germline assignment: CDR1 LNHDA and CDR2 SQIVND (reference sequence). The ends were cut back, 2 bases at V and 7 bases at J, with 12 bases in the middle. As DNA, the CDR3 is TGTGCCAGTAGTATAAGCAGGGACCAGAATGAGCAGTTCTTC. This encodes CASSISRDQNEQFF.

This clone was recorded once. The chain is built from TRBV11-1 and TRBJ2-5, with TRBD2 matching 7 bases. Germline CDR1 and CDR2: SGHAT and FQDESV (reference sequence). This CDR3 contains 17 residues. With 1 base clipped from V and 2 bases from J, the junction kept 10 bases outside the gene matches. In DNA form, the CDR3 reads TGTGCCAGCAGCTTAGGAGCGGGGCGACAACAACAAGAGACCCAGTACTTC. It yields the protein CASSLGAGRQQQETQYF.

The chain is built from TRBV7-3 and TRBJ1-1; 11 positions agree with TRBD1. This CDR3 has 16 residues. J gave up 5 bases and V 5 bases, and 10 bases lay outside the gene matches. The V gene's germline CDR1 is SGHTA and CDR2 FQGTGA. Written as DNA, the CDR3 is TGTGCCAGCAGCAGGGGGACAGGGGGAATTCGTACTGAAGCTTTCTTT. Protein sequence: CASSRGTGGIRTEAFF.

The chain employs TRBV4-2 and TRBJ2-3; TRBD2 might be the D (6 bases). Trimming stripped 0 bases from V and 0 bases from J, with 10 bases between. This CDR3 region has 16 residues. Looked up from germline, CDR1 is LGHNA and CDR2 is YNFKEQ. DNA for the CDR3: TGTGCCAGCAGCCAAGAAGGCGGGGCTAGCACAGATACGCAGTATTTT. Protein sequence: CASSQEGGASTDTQYF.

The chain has TRBV5-4 and TRBJ2-7; a weak D match, TRBD1 (6 bases). Germline lookup yields CDR1 SGHNT and CDR2 YYREEE (reference sequence). With 3 bases removed from V and 5 bases from J, the gap between germline ends came to 15 bases. This CDR3 is built from 14 residues. The CDR3 sequence: CASSSGQGFNEQYF. CDR3 DNA sequence: TGTGCCAGCAGCTCCGGGCAGGGGTTCAACGAGCAGTACTTC.

This clone has just a few counts. The chain carries TRBV19 and TRBJ1-5; 8 nucleotides align to TRBD1. The CDR3 is 13 residues long. V shed 8 bases and J 5 bases; nucleotides not matched to a gene: 5. CDR1 and CDR2 from the germline V gene are LNHDA and SQIVND (reference sequence). CDR3 sequence (DNA): TGTGCCAGTGCAATGACAGGGGATCAGCCCCAGCATTTT. It specifies CASAMTGDQPQHF.

The V gene is TRBV2, the J gene TRBJ1-1; possible D gene TRBD1, 6 bases. Trimming removed 4 bases from V and 1 base from J, with 10 bases in between. Germline CDR1 reads SNHLY; CDR2 reads FYNNEI. The CDR3 covers 14 residues. CDR3 DNA: TGTGCCAGCAGTGCCAAACAGGGGAACACTGAAGCTTTCTTT. Its translation: CASSAKQGNTEAFF.

J is TRBJ1-4 and V is TRBV9; D possibly corresponds to TRBD1 (5 bases). CDR1 and CDR2 (germline): SGDLS, YYNGEE. This CDR3 has 17 residues. Deletions cut 4 bases from V and 2 bases from J, with 18 bases between. The chain's CDR3 is CASSPVRGAGTNEKLFF. In DNA, the CDR3 is TGTGCCAGCAGCCCAGTGAGAGGGGCTGGGACTAATGAAAAACTGTTTTTT. The full variable domain, with the rest looked up from reference TRBV9 and TRBJ1-4, is DSGVTQTPKHLITATGQRVTLRCSPRSGDLSVYWYQQSLDQGLQFLIQYYNGEERAKGNILERFSAQQFPDLHSELNLSSLELGDSALYFCASSPVRGAGTNEKLFFGSGTQLSVL.